Sequencing of this T cell receptor beta chain was carried out in a study of cytomegalovirus exposure and HLA in healthy donors listed by TCRdb under 2017. Describing the broader study: An earlier analysis of some 550 of the donors reported 250 to 300 Gb of sequence data and 117 million unique TCR beta sequences from roughly 200 million T cells. An early release covering 550 to 700 HLA-typed donors comprised about 310 gigabases of sequencing data and about 90 million unique TCR sequences. Of the roughly 400 genotyped donors, 65% to 90% were placed in the genetic ancestry cluster associated with self-reported Caucasian donors. A few DR-DQ haplotypes were treated as single units for association and clustering because of strong linkage in the cohort. Donor age, sex, ethnicity and CMV serostatus were collected together with the repertoire data. Besides the first cohort of some 670 subjects, a separate validation cohort made up of over 100 different subjects was used. Among over 350 genotyped donors of the cohort, an average of roughly 240,000 unique TCR beta nucleotide sequences were sequenced per donor, around 20% of them non-productive. High-throughput TCR immunosequencing, statistical association of individual TCRs with disease status, and machine learning were combined to predict cytomegalovirus infection status. The study was designed to test whether signatures of past pathogen exposure could be identified by cataloging public T cell receptors. All discovery cohort repertoires had been generated on a single sequencing platform. The later analysis used no new phenotypic data to find candidate immune exposures, relying instead on TCR beta sequences and their occurrence across donors. The study used immunosequencing to profile the T cell repertoires of about 670 subjects and linked those repertoires to cytomegalovirus serostatus. A later analysis re-analyzed previously published TCR beta repertoires from approximately 700 donors and added high-resolution HLA genotyping to study TCR occurrence patterns. Genome-wide SNP genotypes for about 55% of the 666 donors were used in a later genetic analysis, which treated that subset as a discovery cohort. The number of typed donors differed by locus: about 620-630 for A, B, C, DRB1 and DQB1; approximately 520 for DQA1; 600 to 610 for DPA1; and roughly 470 for DPB1. Class I and class II HLA loci were covered by the typing at four-digit resolution. An earlier analysis of 587 of the donors applied high-throughput TCR beta sequencing to assess whether each TCR beta V gene segment acted as functional or pseudogenic.

The cohort comprised several hundred healthy bone marrow donors. All cohort members were sampled while nominally healthy, although unrecorded immune exposures were likely present. The donor was CMV seronegative and belonged to the group of under 400 seronegative cohort members. Each donor provided a peripheral blood sample, and peripheral blood mononuclear cells were used for TCR beta sequencing. Genomic DNA was extracted from the blood cell samples with the Qiagen DNeasy Blood Extraction Kit. Findings and caveats that apply to the study as a whole: When HLA alleles, especially DR and DQ, strongly co-occurred, TCR associations were difficult to assign to individual alleles. In a later analysis, TCR association rates were found to vary across HLA loci, with the most associated TCRs seen for DRB1 alleles and the fewest for HLA-C alleles. A total of 164 TCR beta chains were listed by the study as associated with cytomegalovirus. Compared with the approximately 700-donor mean, donors in an Asian-associated ancestry cluster had fewer N-insertions in productive TCRs, according to a later genetic analysis. Correlated functional status among segregating V segments might reflect linkage disequilibrium, but an unknown experimental factor could not be ruled out. Because HLA typing was unavailable for some donors at each locus, only the typed subset was used in association tests. Approximately 16 rarely observed V segments, including chromosome 9 orphons, were excluded from the earlier analysis of 550 to 700 of the donors because counts were too low. Roughly uniform sequencing depth across donors was assumed in presence/absence analyses, although this assumption may not hold. According to a later analysis, most CMV-associated TCR beta chains appeared to be HLA-restricted, and the HLA associations seemed to be driven largely by CMV exposure. The classifier was reported to diagnose cytomegalovirus status with high specificity and sensitivity in both the original cohort and the validation cohort. In this cohort, only TCR beta chains were sequenced, and detectable features were limited by the absence of alpha or paired-chain data. In an earlier analysis of some 540 of the donors, most TCR beta V segments appeared in productive rearrangements about 87% or about 30% of the time, broadly matching IMGT annotations. A later analysis associated around 16,000 TCR beta sequences with specific HLA alleles at a false discovery rate of 0.05. In a later genetic analysis, a missense DCLRE1C variant was associated with V-gene and J-gene trimming of TCR beta chains, and the association was replicated in an independent cohort. A group of highly shared sequence variants was considered likely to be a technical artifact of the sequencing pipeline. Most TCR sequences were seen in very few donors, while some public TCRs were found in many individuals. In a later analysis, HLA-associated TCR beta chains showed more clonal expansion and lower generation probabilities than non-associated chains that were equally common. Some IMGT-functional V segments, including TRBV6-2 and TRBV6-3, could not be told apart with the 87-base-pair reads, so those segments were excluded. CMV serostatus was the only immune exposure information available for the cohort. The authors suggested that the approach could potentially be generalized to other disease states and immunological phenotypes. According to a later analysis, parvovirus B19, influenza, CMV and Epstein-Barr virus appeared linked to several top co-occurrence clusters. A further reported finding was that TCR beta sequences accurately predicted the HLA-A and HLA-B alleles for most subjects in the first cohort. In vitro tests confirmed that a few of the cytomegalovirus-associated TCR beta chains recognize cytomegalovirus antigens.

CDR1 and CDR2, per the germline V gene, are SGHRS and YFSETQ. The CDR3, cysteine through phenylalanine, is 11 amino acids long. Just CDR3 DNA is preserved here, 33 bases in frame from base 1. V is clipped by 6 bases and J by 4 bases, and the sequence between their germline boundaries is 5 bases long. Library generation was performed with the immunoSEQ multiplex PCR assay. For the multiplex PCR, a mixture combining 60 forward primers for TCR Vbeta segments and 13 reverse primers for TCR Jbeta segments was used. Amplification of the CDR3 region of rearranged TCR beta genes was performed with a multiplex PCR assay on genomic DNA. The Illumina HiSeq System was used to sequence the amplified TCR beta libraries as 87-base-pair reads. The paper's processing steps were these. In a later analysis, tens of millions of unique TCR beta chains were counted across the roughly 610 repertoires, and around 11 million of these chains were shared by at least two donors. Raw reads were error-corrected and collapsed into unique sequences by a nearest-neighbor algorithm in which closely related sequences were merged to remove PCR and sequencing errors. Alignment of CDR3 sequences to IMGT reference sequences was used to assign V, D and J gene segments. For a sequence to be retained, a match of at least six nucleotides to both a V gene segment and a J gene segment was required. Rearrangements were classified as productive when the CDR3 lacked stop codons and remained in frame with V and J, and all other rearrangements were classified as non-productive. Following IMGT convention, CDR3 was defined as the stretch from the second conserved V-encoded cysteine to the conserved J-encoded phenylalanine. The earlier analysis of approximately 500 of the donors excluded sequences that lacked an unambiguous match to a single V gene segment. An earlier analysis of 550 to 650 of the donors classified V segments as functional when productive rearrangements were above 56.7% and as segregating when the standard deviation between donors was above 5%. A statistical classification framework was built to diagnose cytomegalovirus status from the catalog of TCR beta chain sequences. A later analysis assigned V and J genes by comparing TCR nucleotide sequences with IMGT/GENE-DB human TR gene sequences. The TCRdist pipeline was used in a later analysis to assign CDR3 sequences and most-parsimonious VDJ recombination scenarios. A later analysis defined each TCR beta chain by its CDR3 amino acid sequence plus V-gene family, and excluded reads lacking a unique V-gene family. To address suspected cross-contamination and a sequencing artifact, a later analysis removed around 600 highly shared, low-generation-probability nucleotide sequences. A later analysis calculated a clonal expansion index for each public chain from normalized within-repertoire ranks of inferred template counts. In a later analysis, generation probabilities were computed with a VDJ recombination model fitted to out-of-frame rearrangements, and the resulting probabilities were checked against IGoR. A later analysis scored TCR-TCR, TCR-HLA and TCR-CMV co-occurrence with hypergeometric tests, applying a repertoire-size bias correction to TCR pairs. False discovery rates were estimated in a later analysis by permuting HLA or CMV assignments 20 times. In a later analysis, co-occurring TCRs were grouped using DBSCAN, with TCRdist sequence similarity added in when clustering inside HLA-allele-positive subsets. Repertoires with fewer than 30,000 or more than 120,000 public chains were left out of co-occurrence clustering, as were a handful of repertoires with anomalous nucleotide sharing. The immuneACCESS repertoire file appears here via TCRdb, limited to in-frame rearrangements. These files lack a portion of the clones; in checked studies, under half of the deficit traces to unresolved V genes, and the cause of the others is not known. That table furnishes V, J and clone size, whereas the DNA furnished D and trimming. In all, the sample holds over 110,000 clones, and 82% of those were seen once. The ten biggest clones cover around 2.5% of the sample.

Points on this clone: What this receptor recognizes is not known. The sample holds no much larger clone one base away, and base qualities are not on file.

The material sequenced was PBMCs. The sequence is built from TRBV5-1 and TRBJ1-3; too little of a D gene remains to name it. This sequence was found in a male donor in good health and CMV-seronegative. CDR3 reads: CASTSGNTIYF. The base sequence is TGCGCCAGCACCTCGGGAAACACCATATATTTT.